This T cell receptor (beta chain) was recovered during a study of spatial heterogeneity in lung cancer. Whole-study findings and limits: How many expanded intratumoral alpha and beta TCRs were present tracked the tumor mutation count, which was a count of nonsynonymous mutations.

TCRdb fed the 5' RACE reads into MiXCR, producing one record per CDR3 protein. The sample shows approximately 2,100 distinct CDR3 sequences, 36% of them seen only once. The time point is: sample taken at primary tumor resection. The cohort: roughly 72 early-stage, untreated non-small cell lung cancer patients. In its sample, this clonotype is large. Antigen: not known. This beta chain is a stray sequence in a library constructed for alpha chains; its clone size is not meaningful. This receptor was taken from a male donor with early-stage non-small cell lung cancer. The source material was lung tumor tissue, sampled at surgery.

Here the CDR3 DNA reads TGCGCCAGCAGTGACACCGGCAGGGGGTCGGCAGAGACCCAGTACTTC. Protein product: CASSDTGRGSAETQYF. This chain links TRBV10-2 with TRBJ2-5, with 7 bases lining up with TRBD1. V dropped 3 bases and J dropped 4; count of bases not matched to a gene: 11. The CDR3 extends over 16 amino acids. CDR1 WSHSY and CDR2 SAAADI come from the germline V gene.